The present T cell receptor beta chain was sequenced within a study of blood T cell repertoires in COVID-19. Per the germline V gene, CDR1 is MNHEY and CDR2 is SVGEGT. CDR3 length: 17 amino acids. J was trimmed by 1 base and V by 1 base; bases with no gene match: 6. This clone was seen more than once but under ten times. Methods used by the authors: Reference gene primer amplification in the assay estimated nucleated cell counts. Produced via immunoSEQ multiplex PCR; TCRdb's table is partial and in-frame only. Clonal size and the V and J genes are those of that table, whereas D and trimming came from the DNA. Among some 130,000 clones listed, roughly three quarters were seen once.

This clonotype originated in a woman in her 70s with acute or convalescent COVID-19. The chain uses TRBV6-2 or TRBV6-3 and TRBJ2-2; 7 bases fit TRBD1. Sequenced sample: peripheral blood. The CDR3 DNA follows: TGTGCCAGCAGTTACTTTTTTGGGACAGTGAACACCGGGGAGCTGTTTTTT. It codes for CASSYFFGTVNTGELFF.